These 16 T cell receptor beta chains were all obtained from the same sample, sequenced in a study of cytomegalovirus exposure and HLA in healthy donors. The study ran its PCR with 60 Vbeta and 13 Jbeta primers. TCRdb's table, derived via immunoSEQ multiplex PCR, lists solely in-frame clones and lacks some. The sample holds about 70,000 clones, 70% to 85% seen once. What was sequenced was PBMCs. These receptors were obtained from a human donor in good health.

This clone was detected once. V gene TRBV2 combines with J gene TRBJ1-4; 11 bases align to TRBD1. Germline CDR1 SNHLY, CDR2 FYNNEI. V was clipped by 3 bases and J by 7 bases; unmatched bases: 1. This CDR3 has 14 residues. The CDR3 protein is CASSEGTGGEKLFF. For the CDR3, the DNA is TGTGCCAGCAGTGAGGGGACAGGGGGTGAAAAACTGTTTTTT.

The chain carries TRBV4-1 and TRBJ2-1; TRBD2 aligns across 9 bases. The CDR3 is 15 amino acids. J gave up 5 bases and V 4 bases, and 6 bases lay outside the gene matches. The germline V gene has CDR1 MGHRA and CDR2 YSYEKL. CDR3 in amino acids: CASSPTSGPNNEQFF. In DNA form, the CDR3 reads TGCGCCAGCAGCCCGACTAGCGGACCGAACAATGAGCAGTTCTTC.

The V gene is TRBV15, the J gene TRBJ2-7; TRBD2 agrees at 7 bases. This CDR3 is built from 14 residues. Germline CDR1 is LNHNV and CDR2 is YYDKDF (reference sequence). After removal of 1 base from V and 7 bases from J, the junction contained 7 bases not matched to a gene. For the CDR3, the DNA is TGTGCCACCAGCAGAGGAGGGGAGGGTGGAGAGCAGTACTTC. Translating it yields CATSRGGEGGEQYF.

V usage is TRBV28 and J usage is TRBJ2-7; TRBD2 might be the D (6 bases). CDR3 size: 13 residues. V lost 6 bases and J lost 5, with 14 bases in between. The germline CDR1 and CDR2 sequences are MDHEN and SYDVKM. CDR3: CASSRRRVDEQYF. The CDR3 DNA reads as TGTGCCAGCAGCCGGAGGAGGGTCGACGAGCAGTACTTC.

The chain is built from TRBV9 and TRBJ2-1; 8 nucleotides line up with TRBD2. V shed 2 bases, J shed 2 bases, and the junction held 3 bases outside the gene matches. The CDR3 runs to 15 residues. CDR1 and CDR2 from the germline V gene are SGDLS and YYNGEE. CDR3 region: CASSVGLATYNEQFF. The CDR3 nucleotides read TGTGCCAGCAGCGTCGGACTAGCTACCTACAATGAGCAGTTCTTC.

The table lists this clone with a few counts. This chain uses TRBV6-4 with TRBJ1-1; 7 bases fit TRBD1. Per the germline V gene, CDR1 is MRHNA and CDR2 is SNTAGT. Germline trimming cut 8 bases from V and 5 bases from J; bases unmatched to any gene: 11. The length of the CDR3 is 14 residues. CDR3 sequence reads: CASRDSSKETEAFF. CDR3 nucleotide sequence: TGTGCCAGCCGGGACAGCAGTAAGGAGACTGAAGCTTTCTTT.

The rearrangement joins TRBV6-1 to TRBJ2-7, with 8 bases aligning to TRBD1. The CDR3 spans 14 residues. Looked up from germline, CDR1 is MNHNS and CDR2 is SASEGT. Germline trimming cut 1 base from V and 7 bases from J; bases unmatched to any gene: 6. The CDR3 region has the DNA TGTGCCAGCAGTGAAGGGACAGGGCGAGGAGAGCAGTACTTC. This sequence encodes CASSEGTGRGEQYF.

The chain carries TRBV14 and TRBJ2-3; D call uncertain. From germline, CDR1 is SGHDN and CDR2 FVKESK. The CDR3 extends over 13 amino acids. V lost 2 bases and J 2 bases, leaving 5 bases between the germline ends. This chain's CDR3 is CASSQSLTDTQYF. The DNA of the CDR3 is TGTGCCAGCAGCCAAAGCCTCACAGATACGCAGTATTTT.

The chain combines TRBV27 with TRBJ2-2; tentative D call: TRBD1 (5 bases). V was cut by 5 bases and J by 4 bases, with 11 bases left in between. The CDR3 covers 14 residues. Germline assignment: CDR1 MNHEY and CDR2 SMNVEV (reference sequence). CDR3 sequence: CASSTTGSTGELFF. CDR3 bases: TGTGCCAGCAGTACAACAGGATCCACCGGGGAGCTGTTTTTT.

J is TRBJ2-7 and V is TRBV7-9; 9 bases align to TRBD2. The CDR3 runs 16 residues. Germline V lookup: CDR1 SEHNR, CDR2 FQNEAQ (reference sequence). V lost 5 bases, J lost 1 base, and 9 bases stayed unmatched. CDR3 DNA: TGTGCCAGCAGCGCTTCGCGGGGGGGTGTTTCCTACGAGCAGTACTTC. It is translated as CASSASRGGVSYEQYF.

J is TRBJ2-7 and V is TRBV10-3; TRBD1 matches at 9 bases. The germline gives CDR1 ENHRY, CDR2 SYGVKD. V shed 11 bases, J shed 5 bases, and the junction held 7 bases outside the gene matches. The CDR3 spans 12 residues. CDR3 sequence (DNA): TGTGCCGCCCGGGACAGGGCCGACGAGCAGTACTTC. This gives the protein CAARDRADEQYF.

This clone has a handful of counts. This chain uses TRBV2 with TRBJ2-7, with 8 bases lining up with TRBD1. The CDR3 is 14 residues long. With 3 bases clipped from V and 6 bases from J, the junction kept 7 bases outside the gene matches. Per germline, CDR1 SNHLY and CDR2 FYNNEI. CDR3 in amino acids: CASSESRGRSEQYF. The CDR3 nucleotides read TGTGCCAGCAGTGAGAGCAGGGGGCGCTCCGAGCAGTACTTC.

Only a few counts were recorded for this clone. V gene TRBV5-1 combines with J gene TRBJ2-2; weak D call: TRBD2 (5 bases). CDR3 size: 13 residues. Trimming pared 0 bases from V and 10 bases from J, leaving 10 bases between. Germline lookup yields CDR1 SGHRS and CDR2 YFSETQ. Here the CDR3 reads CASSLVKEEELFF. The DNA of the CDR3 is TGCGCCAGCAGCTTGGTTAAGGAGGAGGAGCTGTTTTTT.

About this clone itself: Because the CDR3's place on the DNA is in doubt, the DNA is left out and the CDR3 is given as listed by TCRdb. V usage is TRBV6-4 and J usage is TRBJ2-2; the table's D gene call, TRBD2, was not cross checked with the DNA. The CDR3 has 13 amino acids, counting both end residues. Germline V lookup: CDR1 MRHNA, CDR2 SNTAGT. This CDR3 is CASSSSNTGELFF.

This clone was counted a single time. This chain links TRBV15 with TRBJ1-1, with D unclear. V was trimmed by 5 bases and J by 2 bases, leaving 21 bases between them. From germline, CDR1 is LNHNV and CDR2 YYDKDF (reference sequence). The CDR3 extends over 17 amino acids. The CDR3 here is CATSGGRGREANTEAFF. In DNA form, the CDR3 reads TGTGCCACCAGCGGCGGTCGCGGCCGGGAAGCAAACACTGAAGCTTTCTTT.

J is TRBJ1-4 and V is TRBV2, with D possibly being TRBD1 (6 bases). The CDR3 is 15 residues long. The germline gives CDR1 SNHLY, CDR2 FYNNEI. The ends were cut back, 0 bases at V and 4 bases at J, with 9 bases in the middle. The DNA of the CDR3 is TGTGCCAGCAGTGAAGCGGCAGGGGATAATGAAAAACTGTTTTTT. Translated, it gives CASSEAAGDNEKLFF.